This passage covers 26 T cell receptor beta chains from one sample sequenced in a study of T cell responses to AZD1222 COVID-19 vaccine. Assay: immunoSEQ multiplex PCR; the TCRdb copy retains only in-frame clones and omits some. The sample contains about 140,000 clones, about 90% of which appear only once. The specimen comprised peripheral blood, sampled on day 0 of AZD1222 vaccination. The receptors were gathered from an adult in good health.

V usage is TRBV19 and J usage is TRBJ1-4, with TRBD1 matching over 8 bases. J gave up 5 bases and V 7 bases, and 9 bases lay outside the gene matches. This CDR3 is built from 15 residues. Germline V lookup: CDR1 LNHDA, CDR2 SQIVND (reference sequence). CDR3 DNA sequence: TGTGCCAGTAAGACGAGTGCAGGGGGCAATGAAAAACTGTTTTTT. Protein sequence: CASKTSAGGNEKLFF.

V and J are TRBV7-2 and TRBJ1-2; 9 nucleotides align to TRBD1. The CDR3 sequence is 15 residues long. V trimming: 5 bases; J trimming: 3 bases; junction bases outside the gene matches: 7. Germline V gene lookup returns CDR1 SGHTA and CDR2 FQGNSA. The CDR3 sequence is CASSNPGQGHYGYTF. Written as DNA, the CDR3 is TGTGCCAGCAGCAACCCGGGACAGGGACACTATGGCTACACCTTC.

CDR3 in amino acids: CASSIEGPGSPLHF. The DNA of the CDR3 is TGTGCCAGCAGTATAGAGGGGCCCGGGTCACCCCTCCACTTT. The chain links TRBV6-5 to TRBJ1-6; tentatively, D is TRBD1 (5 bases). The CDR3 has 14 residues. CDR1 and CDR2 from the germline V gene are MNHEY and SVGAGI. Deletions cut 5 bases from V and 10 bases from J, with 15 bases between.

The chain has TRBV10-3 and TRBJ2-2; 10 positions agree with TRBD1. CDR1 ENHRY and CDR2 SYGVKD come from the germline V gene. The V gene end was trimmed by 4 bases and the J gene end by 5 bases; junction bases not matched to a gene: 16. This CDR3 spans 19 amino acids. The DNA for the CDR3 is TGTGCCATCAGTGCGACGGGACAGGGGATAGGAAGGAGGACCGGGGAGCTGTTTTTT. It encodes CAISATGQGIGRRTGELFF.

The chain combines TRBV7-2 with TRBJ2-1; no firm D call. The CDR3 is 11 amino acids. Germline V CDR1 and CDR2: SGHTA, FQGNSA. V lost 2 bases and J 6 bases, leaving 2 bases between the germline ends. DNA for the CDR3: TGTGCCAGCAGCTTACTCAATGAGCAGTTCTTC. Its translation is CASSLLNEQFF. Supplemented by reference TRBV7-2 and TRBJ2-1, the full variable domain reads GAGVSQSPSNKVTEKGKDVELRCDPISGHTALYWYRQSLGQGLEFLIYFQGNSAPDKSGLPSDRFSAERTGGSVSTLTIQRTQQEDSAVYLCASSLLNEQFFGPGTRLTVL.

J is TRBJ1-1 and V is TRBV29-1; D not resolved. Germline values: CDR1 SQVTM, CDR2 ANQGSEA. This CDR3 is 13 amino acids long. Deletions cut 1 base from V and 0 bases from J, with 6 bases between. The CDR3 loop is CSVEGRMNTEAFF. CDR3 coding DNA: TGCAGCGTTGAAGGGCGCATGAACACTGAAGCTTTCTTT.

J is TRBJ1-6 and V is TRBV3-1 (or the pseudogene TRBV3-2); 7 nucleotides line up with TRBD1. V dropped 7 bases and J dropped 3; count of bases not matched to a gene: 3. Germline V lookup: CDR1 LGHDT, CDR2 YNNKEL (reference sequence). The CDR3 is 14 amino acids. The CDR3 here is CASTPGGYNSPLHF. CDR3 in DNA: TGTGCCAGCACCCCAGGGGGCTATAATTCACCCCTCCACTTT.

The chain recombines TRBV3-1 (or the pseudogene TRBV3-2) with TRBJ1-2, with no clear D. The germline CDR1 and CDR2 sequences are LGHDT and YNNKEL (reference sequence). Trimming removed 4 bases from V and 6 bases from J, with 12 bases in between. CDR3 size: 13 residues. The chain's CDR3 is CASSRTNGDGYTF. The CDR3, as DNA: TGTGCCAGCAGCCGGACGAATGGGGATGGCTACACCTTC.

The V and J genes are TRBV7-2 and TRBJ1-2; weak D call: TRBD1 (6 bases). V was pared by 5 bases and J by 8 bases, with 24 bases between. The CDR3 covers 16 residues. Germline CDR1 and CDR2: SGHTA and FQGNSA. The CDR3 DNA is TGTGCCAGCAGCAATGCGAAGGGGGTAGCTCTAGAGGGCTACACCTTC. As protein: CASSNAKGVALEGYTF.

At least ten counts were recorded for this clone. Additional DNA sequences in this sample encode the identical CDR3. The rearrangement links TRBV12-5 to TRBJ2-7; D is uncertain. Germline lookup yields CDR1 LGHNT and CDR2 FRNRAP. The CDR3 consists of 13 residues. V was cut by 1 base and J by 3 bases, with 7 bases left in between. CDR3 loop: CASGLGQYYEQYF. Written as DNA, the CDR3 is TGTGCTAGTGGTTTGGGCCAGTACTACGAGCAGTACTTC. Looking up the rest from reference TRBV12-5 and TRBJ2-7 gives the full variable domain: DARVTQTPRHKVTEMGQEVTMRCQPILGHNTVFWYRQTMMQGLELLAYFRNRAPLDDSGMPKDRFSAEMPDATLATLKIQPSEPRDSAVYFCASGLGQYYEQYFGPGTRLTVT.

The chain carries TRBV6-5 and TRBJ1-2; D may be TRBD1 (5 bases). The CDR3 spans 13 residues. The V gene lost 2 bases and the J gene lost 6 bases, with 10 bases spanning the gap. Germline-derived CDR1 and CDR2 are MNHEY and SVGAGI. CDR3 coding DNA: TGTGCCAGCAGTTACGTGTCGGGGGATGGCTACACCTTC. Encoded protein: CASSYVSGDGYTF.

The CDR3 nucleotides read TGTGCCAGCAGTGAAAGGTTTCCTAGCGGGCGTGAGCAGTTCTTC. Its translation is CASSERFPSGREQFF. The V call is TRBV2, the J call TRBJ2-1; 8 positions match TRBD2. The germline gives CDR1 SNHLY, CDR2 FYNNEI. After removal of 2 bases from V and 9 bases from J, the junction contained 9 bases not matched to a gene. CDR3 length equals 15 residues. Based on the CDR3 plus reference TRBV2 and TRBJ2-1, the full variable domain is EPEVTQTPSHQVTQMGQEVILRCVPISNHLYFYWYRQILGQKVEFLVSFYNNEISEKSEIFDDQFSVERPDGSNFTLKIRSTKLEDSAMYFCASSERFPSGREQFFGPGTRLTVL.

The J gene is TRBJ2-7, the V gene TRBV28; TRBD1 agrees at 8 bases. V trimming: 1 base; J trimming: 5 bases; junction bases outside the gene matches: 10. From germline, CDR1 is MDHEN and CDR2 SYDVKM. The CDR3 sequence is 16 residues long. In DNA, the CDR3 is TGTGCCAGCAGTTTATCCCCCCGGACAGGGCGGCACGAGCAGTACTTC. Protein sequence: CASSLSPRTGRHEQYF.

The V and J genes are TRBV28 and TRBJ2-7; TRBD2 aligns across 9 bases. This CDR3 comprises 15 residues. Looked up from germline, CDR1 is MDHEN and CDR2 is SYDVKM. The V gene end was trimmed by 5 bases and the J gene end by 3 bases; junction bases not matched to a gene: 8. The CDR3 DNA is TGTGCCAGCAGTAGACTAGCGGAGCTGGGCTACGAGCAGTACTTC. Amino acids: CASSRLAELGYEQYF.

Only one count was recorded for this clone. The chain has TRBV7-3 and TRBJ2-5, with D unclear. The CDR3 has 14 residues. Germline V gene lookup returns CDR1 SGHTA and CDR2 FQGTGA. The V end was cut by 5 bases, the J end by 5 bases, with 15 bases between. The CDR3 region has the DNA TGTGCCAGCAGCGAAGGTCTCCGTGGGGAGACCCAGTACTTC. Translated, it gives CASSEGLRGETQYF.

The CDR3 DNA follows: TGTGCCACCAGCAGAGAAAGGCTCTTGAATGAGCAGTTCTTC. It codes for CATSRERLLNEQFF. The chain employs TRBV15 and TRBJ2-1; no definite D call. Deletions cut 0 bases from V and 7 bases from J, with 10 bases between. The CDR3 has 14 residues. CDR1 LNHNV and CDR2 YYDKDF come from the germline V gene (reference sequence).

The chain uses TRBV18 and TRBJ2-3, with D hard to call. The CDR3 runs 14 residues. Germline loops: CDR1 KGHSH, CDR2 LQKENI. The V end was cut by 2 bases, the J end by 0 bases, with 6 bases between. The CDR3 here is CASSPSRSTDTQYF. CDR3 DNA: TGTGCCAGCTCACCATCACGGAGCACAGATACGCAGTATTTT.

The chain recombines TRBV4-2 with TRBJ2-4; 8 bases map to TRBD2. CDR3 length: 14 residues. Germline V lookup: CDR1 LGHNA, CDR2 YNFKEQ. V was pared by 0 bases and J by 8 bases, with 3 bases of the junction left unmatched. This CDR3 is CASSQDAGGDIQYF. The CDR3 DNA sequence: TGTGCCAGCAGCCAAGATGCGGGAGGCGACATTCAGTACTTC.

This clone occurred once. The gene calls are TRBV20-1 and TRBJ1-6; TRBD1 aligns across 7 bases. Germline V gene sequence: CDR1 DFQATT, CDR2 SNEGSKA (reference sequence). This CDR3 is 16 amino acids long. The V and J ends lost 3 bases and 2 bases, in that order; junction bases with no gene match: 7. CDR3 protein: CSASAGQATYNSPLHF. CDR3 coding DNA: TGCAGTGCTAGTGCAGGACAGGCCACCTATAATTCACCCCTCCACTTT.

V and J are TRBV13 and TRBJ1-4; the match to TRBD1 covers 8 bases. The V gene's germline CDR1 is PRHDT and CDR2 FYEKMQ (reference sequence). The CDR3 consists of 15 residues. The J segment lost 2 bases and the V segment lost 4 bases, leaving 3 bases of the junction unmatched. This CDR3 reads CASSSRTGTNEKLFF. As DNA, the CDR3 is TGTGCCAGCAGCTCCCGGACAGGGACTAATGAAAAACTGTTTTTT.

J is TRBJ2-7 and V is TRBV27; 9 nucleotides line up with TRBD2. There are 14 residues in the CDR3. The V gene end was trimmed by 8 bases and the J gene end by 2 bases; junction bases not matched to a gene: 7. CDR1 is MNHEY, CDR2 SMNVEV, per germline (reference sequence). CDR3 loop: CASSLTSGPYEQYF. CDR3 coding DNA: TGTGCCAGCTCCCTGACTAGCGGCCCCTACGAGCAGTACTTC.

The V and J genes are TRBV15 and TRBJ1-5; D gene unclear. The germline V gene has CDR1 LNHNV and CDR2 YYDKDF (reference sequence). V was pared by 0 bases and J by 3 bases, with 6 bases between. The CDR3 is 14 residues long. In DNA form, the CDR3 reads TGTGCCACCAGCAGAGATTTGGCCAATCAGCCCCAGCATTTT. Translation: CATSRDLANQPQHF.

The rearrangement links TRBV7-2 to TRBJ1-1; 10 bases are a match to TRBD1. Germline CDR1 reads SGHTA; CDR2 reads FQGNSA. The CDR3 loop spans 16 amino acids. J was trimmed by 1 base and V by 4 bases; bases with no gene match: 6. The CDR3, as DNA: TGTGCCAGCAGCTACCGGGACAGGGGCCAGAACACTGAAGCTTTCTTT. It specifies CASSYRDRGQNTEAFF.

CDR3 in amino acids: CASSVWLAARTGELFF. The CDR3 coding sequence is TGTGCCAGCAGCGTATGGCTAGCGGCCCGAACCGGGGAGCTGTTTTTT. The chain couples TRBV9 to TRBJ2-2; 7 bases match TRBD2. The V and J ends lost 1 base and 5 bases, in that order; junction bases with no gene match: 8. CDR1 is SGDLS and CDR2 is YYNGEE in the germline V gene. The CDR3 sequence is 16 residues long. The full variable domain, in which reference TRBV9 and TRBJ2-2 provide the parts outside the CDR3, is DSGVTQTPKHLITATGQRVTLRCSPRSGDLSVYWYQQSLDQGLQFLIQYYNGEERAKGNILERFSAQQFPDLHSELNLSSLELGDSALYFCASSVWLAARTGELFFGEGSRLTVL.

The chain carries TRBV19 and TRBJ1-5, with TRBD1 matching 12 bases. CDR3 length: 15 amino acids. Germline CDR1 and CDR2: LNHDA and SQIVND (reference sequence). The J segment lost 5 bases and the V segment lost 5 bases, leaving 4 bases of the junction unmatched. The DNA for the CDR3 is TGTGCCAGTAGTGCGGGACAGGGGGCCCATCAGCCCCAGCATTTT. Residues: CASSAGQGAHQPQHF.

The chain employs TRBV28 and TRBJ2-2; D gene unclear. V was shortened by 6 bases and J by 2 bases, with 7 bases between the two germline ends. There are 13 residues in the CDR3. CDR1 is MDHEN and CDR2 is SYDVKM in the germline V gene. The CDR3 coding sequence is TGTGCCAGCAGCCGATTTAACACCGGGGAGCTGTTTTTT. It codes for CASSRFNTGELFF.